These T cell receptor beta chains were read from a single sample in a study of blood T cell repertoires in COVID-19. Clones were read by immunoSEQ multiplex PCR, and TCRdb kept only the in-frame ones, dropping some. This sample has more than 300,000 clones, with 86% found just once. Sequenced: peripheral blood. These receptors were collected from a woman in her forties or fifties with acute or convalescent COVID-19. Each CDR3 is given with its conserved first and last residue. The order of the fields is clone size, V gene, J gene, D gene, CDR3 DNA, CDR3 protein. The D gene is left open where the match is weak. The size of a clone is reported for some rows only, either as once, few or many, or as a class for expanded clones.

.	TRBV5-1	TRBJ1-1	TRBD1	TGCGCCAGCAGCCCTACAGGGGACTTGAACACTGAAGCTTTCTTT	CASSPTGDLNTEAFF
once	TRBV28	TRBJ2-1	TRBD2	TGTGCCAGCAGTTGGACTAGCGGGAGGGCCGTCTCCTACAATGAGCAGTTCTTC	CASSWTSGRAVSYNEQFF
.	TRBV28	TRBJ1-1	TRBD1	TGTGCCAGCAGTTTAATTAGCCGGACAGGTAACACTGAAGCTTTCTTT	CASSLISRTGNTEAFF
.	TRBV6-5	TRBJ2-5	TRBD1	TGTGCCAGCAGTTCCTACCTGGGACAGGGCGGAGAGACCCAGTACTTC	CASSSYLGQGGETQYF
.	TRBV6-6	TRBJ1-6	.	TGTGCCAGCACCCCAGGGTTTGCTAATTCACCCCTCCACTTT	CASTPGFANSPLHF
.	TRBV4-1	TRBJ2-3	TRBD2	TGCGCCAGCAGCCTCCGAGGACTAGCTGGTGGAGGTACGCAGTATTTT	CASSLRGLAGGGTQYF
.	TRBV3-1/TRBV3-2	TRBJ2-4	.	TGTGCCAGCAGTGCGAAGGGGTTCGAAAACATTCAGTACTTC	CASSAKGFENIQYF
.	TRBV25-1	TRBJ2-5	TRBD2	TGTGCCAGCAGTGACCTCGGACTAGCGGTAATCCAAGAGACCCAGTACTTC	CASSDLGLAVIQETQYF
.	TRBV5-1	TRBJ1-3	.	TGCGCCAGCAGCTTAGGCAGGGGAAACACCATATATTTT	CASSLGRGNTIYF
.	TRBV6-2/TRBV6-3	TRBJ2-6	.	TGTGCCAGCAGCTGGCTTCCTCGAATTTCTGGGGCCAACGTCCTGACTTTC	CASSWLPRISGANVLTF
.	TRBV18	TRBJ1-5	.	TGTGCCAGCTCACCGGCCGGCTCGGGGCAGCCCCAGCATTTT	CASSPAGSGQPQHF
.	TRBV9	TRBJ1-3	TRBD1	TGTGCCAGCAGCGTGGGACAGGGGGCGAGGGGAAACACCATATATTTT	CASSVGQGARGNTIYF
.	TRBV11-1	TRBJ2-3	TRBD2	TGTGCCAGCAGCTTCAGACTAGCGGGGTACACAGATACGCAGTATTTT	CASSFRLAGYTDTQYF
.	TRBV7-2	TRBJ2-3	TRBD2	TGTGCCAGCAGCTGGCGGGGTAGCGGGACTAGCACAGATACGCAGTATTTT	CASSWRGSGTSTDTQYF
.	TRBV7-2	TRBJ2-2	TRBD2	TGTGCCAGCAGCCTGGGAGGGGCGAACACCGGGGAGCTGTTTTTT	CASSLGGANTGELFF
.	TRBV27	TRBJ1-1	.	TGTGCCAGCAGTTTATCGCGGGGGGGAAACACTGAAGCTTTCTTT	CASSLSRGGNTEAFF
.	TRBV5-8	TRBJ2-2	TRBD1	TGTGCCAGCAGGAGGACAGGAGGAACCGGGGAGCTGTTTTTT	CASRRTGGTGELFF
.	TRBV4-1	TRBJ1-4	TRBD1	TGCGCCAGCAGCCAAGATCGGGACAGGGGCGAAAAACTGTTTTTT	CASSQDRDRGEKLFF
.	TRBV7-2	TRBJ2-7	TRBD2	TGTGCCAGCAGCTTACCTCCCTTTAGCGGGAGCGGGAACGAGCAGTACTTC	CASSLPPFSGSGNEQYF
once	TRBV30	TRBJ2-6	.	TGTGCCTGGAACGTCGGGGTAACTGGGGCCAACGTCCTGACTTTC	CAWNVGVTGANVLTF
.	TRBV18	TRBJ1-5	TRBD1	TGTGCCAGCTCATTCGGACAGGGTAGCAATCAGCCCCAGCATTTT	CASSFGQGSNQPQHF
.	TRBV12-3/TRBV12-4	TRBJ1-5	.	TGTGCCAGCAGTGACACAGGGTCAAAGCCCCAGCATTTT	CASSDTGSKPQHF
.	TRBV27	TRBJ1-1	.	TGTGCCAGCAGTTTATCACTAGGCTTCGGCACTGAAGCTTTCTTT	CASSLSLGFGTEAFF
.	TRBV7-8	TRBJ1-6	TRBD1	TGTGCCAGCAGCTCGGACAGGGGAGGGAAATCACCCCTCCACTTT	CASSSDRGGKSPLHF
few	TRBV2	TRBJ2-1	TRBD2	TGTGCCAGCATTACGACTAGCGGGAGGTCCACCTACAATGAGCAGTTCTTC	CASITTSGRSTYNEQFF
.	TRBV10-3	TRBJ1-2	TRBD1	TGTGCCATCAGCTCCAACAGGGGGCATAACTATGGCTACACCTTC	CAISSNRGHNYGYTF
.	TRBV5-4	TRBJ1-2	TRBD1	TGTGCCAGCAGCCTGGGGGGACAGGTGTCCGACACCTTC	CASSLGGQVSDTF
.	TRBV5-1	TRBJ2-5	TRBD2	TGCGCCAGCAGCCTGCCTAGCGGGAGGGACCAAGAGACCCAGTACTTC	CASSLPSGRDQETQYF
.	TRBV18	TRBJ2-1	.	TGTGCCAGCTCCCGGGACTCCCATGGGTATAATGAGCAGTTCTTC	CASSRDSHGYNEQFF
.	TRBV5-1	TRBJ2-7	TRBD2	TGCGCCAGCAGCTTGGCCGCTGGCCTAGCGGGAGAGTACGAGCAGTACTTC	CASSLAAGLAGEYEQYF
.	TRBV28	TRBJ2-7	.	TGTGCCAGCAGGGCAGGGGACAAAACCTACGAGCAGTACTTC	CASRAGDKTYEQYF
.	TRBV29-1	TRBJ1-2	.	TGCAGCGCGCTTCAGGGCGAGCTTTTACATGGCTACACCTTC	CSALQGELLHGYTF
once	TRBV12-3/TRBV12-4	TRBJ2-3	.	TGTGCCAGCAGTTTAGGGACCGCAGCGGCGCAGTATTTT	CASSLGTAAAQYF
.	TRBV10-3	TRBJ2-2	.	TGTGCCATCAGTGTGGCACAGGGTTACACCGGGGAGCTGTTTTTT	CAISVAQGYTGELFF
.	TRBV27	TRBJ1-2	TRBD1	TGTGCCAGCAGTTTGGGCGACAGGGTCAACTATGGCTACACCTTC	CASSLGDRVNYGYTF
few	TRBV6-5	TRBJ1-3	.	TGTGCCAGCAGTTACTCTGGGCAGACTGGAAACACCATATATTTT	CASSYSGQTGNTIYF
.	TRBV28	TRBJ2-2	.	TGTGCCAGCGCGGGGCTGAACACCGGGGAGCTGTTTTTT	CASAGLNTGELFF
.	TRBV30	TRBJ2-2	.	TGTGCCTGGAGTGTCGGGGACTTAGACACCGGGGAGCTGTTTTTT	CAWSVGDLDTGELFF
.	TRBV10-3	TRBJ2-7	TRBD2	TGTGCCATCAGTGAATCTAGCGGAAACTCCTACGAGCAGTACTTC	CAISESSGNSYEQYF
.	TRBV15	TRBJ1-6	.	TGTGCCACCAGCAGAGAGTTCGCGGGGCGCTCCTATAATTCACCCCTCCACTTT	CATSREFAGRSYNSPLHF
.	TRBV30	TRBJ2-7	.	TGTGCCTGGATGCAGGGTCGGGCGTACGAGCAGTACTTC	CAWMQGRAYEQYF
.	TRBV30	TRBJ2-7	.	TGTGCCTGGAGCCCTGGGCCTGGAGGGTCTCTCGACGAGCAGTACTTC	CAWSPGPGGSLDEQYF
.	TRBV28	TRBJ1-1	.	TGTGCCAGCAGTTTAGCGGGGGGAGCTTTCTTT	CASSLAGGAFF
.	TRBV5-1	TRBJ2-3	TRBD2	TGCGCCAGCAGCTTAGGACTAGCGGCAGGTTTCACAGATACGCAGTATTTT	CASSLGLAAGFTDTQYF
.	TRBV27	TRBJ2-2	.	TGTGCCAGCAGTTTCCCCGCCGGGGAGCTGTTTTTT	CASSFPAGELFF
few	TRBV7-8	TRBJ2-7	.	TGTGCCAGCAGCTTAGCGCGACGGTTCCAGGGGAGTACCTACGAGCAGTACTTC	CASSLARRFQGSTYEQYF
.	TRBV24-1	TRBJ2-1	TRBD1	TGTGCCACCAGGATGACAGGGGAGCCCAATGAGCAGTTCTTC	CATRMTGEPNEQFF
.	TRBV25-1	TRBJ2-2	TRBD1	TGTGCCAGCAGTGGGACAGGGTACGGCGGGGAGCTGTTTTTT	CASSGTGYGGELFF
.	TRBV2	TRBJ2-1	TRBD2	TGTGCCAGCAGGCCATCGGGAGGGTGGAACAATGAGCAGTTCTTC	CASRPSGGWNNEQFF
.	TRBV30	TRBJ1-5	.	TGTGCCTGGAGTGTACTTGGTCATCAGCCCCAGCATTTT	CAWSVLGHQPQHF
.	TRBV9	TRBJ2-7	TRBD2	TGTGCCAGCAGCATAAGCGGGAGCCCTTCCTACGAGCAGTACTTC	CASSISGSPSYEQYF
.	TRBV6-2/TRBV6-3	TRBJ1-1	TRBD1	TGTGCCAGCAGCCCAAACGACAGGGGAGACACTGAAGCTTTCTTT	CASSPNDRGDTEAFF
.	TRBV5-1	TRBJ2-7	TRBD2	TGCGCCAGCAGCTCCCGTGTGGGAGGGGACTACGAGCAGTACTTC	CASSSRVGGDYEQYF
.	TRBV18	TRBJ2-3	.	TGTGCCAGCTCACCAGACAGCCTCACAGATACGCAGTATTTT	CASSPDSLTDTQYF
.	TRBV7-2	TRBJ1-2	TRBD1	TGTGCCAGCAGCTTCCCTCTACACCGGGACAGGGGAGGCTATGGCTACACCTTC	CASSFPLHRDRGGYGYTF
.	TRBV28	TRBJ2-6	TRBD1	TGTGCCAGCAGGGCAAACAGGGGCCTTTACTCTGGGGCCAACGTCCTGACTTTC	CASRANRGLYSGANVLTF
.	TRBV28	TRBJ2-7	TRBD2	TGTGCCAGCAGTACGTGGACTAGCGGGAGTTACGAGCAGTACTTC	CASSTWTSGSYEQYF